Listed below are T cell receptor beta chains from one sample, sequenced in a study of T cell changes during pregnancy in multiple sclerosis. Method: immunoSEQ multiplex PCR; TCRdb's copy keeps in-frame clones and lacks some. The table includes tens of thousands of clones, approximately 93% detected once. The source material was peripheral blood, sampled in the second trimester of pregnancy. The receptors shown here come from a female donor with multiple sclerosis, enrolled in a pregnancy study. Each CDR3 is given with its conserved first and last residue. Fields, in order: V gene, J gene, clone size, CDR3 protein. Size values are once, few and many counts, or a class for expanded clones, and some rows have none.

V: TRBV6-1
J: TRBJ1-1
size: .
CDR3: CASSSGQGSTEAFF

V: TRBV5-1
J: TRBJ2-1
size: .
CDR3: CASSSPTSGGAYFLNEQFF

V: TRBV18
J: TRBJ1-5
size: .
CDR3: CASSLAGVSNQPQHF

V: TRBV30
J: TRBJ2-7
size: .
CDR3: CAWSVAGIYEQYF

V: TRBV27
J: TRBJ2-7
size: .
CDR3: CASSSLLAAVNEQYF

V: TRBV4-2
J: TRBJ2-1
size: .
CDR3: CASSQTLAGVFNEQFF

V: TRBV29-1
J: TRBJ2-7
size: once
CDR3: CSVARRDRLSYEQYF

V: TRBV27
J: TRBJ1-2
size: .
CDR3: CASRTTGKGVYGYTF

V: TRBV11-3
J: TRBJ2-5
size: .
CDR3: CASSLSTGGGETQYF

V: TRBV7-9
J: TRBJ2-5
size: .
CDR3: CASSLGGRVETQYF

V: TRBV28
J: TRBJ1-5
size: .
CDR3: CASTFSNQPQHF

V: TRBV19
J: TRBJ1-1
size: .
CDR3: CASSTRDTKNTEAFF

V: TRBV5-1
J: TRBJ1-1
size: few
CDR3: CASSARTGNTEAFF

V: TRBV19
J: TRBJ2-1
size: .
CDR3: CASSIVGRDPFNEQFF

V: TRBV13
J: TRBJ2-3
size: .
CDR3: CASSRGDTDTQYF

V: TRBV5-1
J: TRBJ2-1
size: .
CDR3: CASSFFEAGPSYNEQFF

V: TRBV4-1
J: TRBJ2-1
size: .
CDR3: CASSQILLAGSYNEQFF

V: TRBV15
J: TRBJ2-7
size: once
CDR3: CATSRVGYYEQYF

V: TRBV27
J: TRBJ1-1
size: .
CDR3: CASSSGLNTEAFF

V: TRBV30
J: TRBJ1-2
size: .
CDR3: CAWGGDRGLDGYTF

V: TRBV6-5
J: TRBJ1-1
size: few
CDR3: CASSGQTEAFF

V: TRBV18
J: TRBJ1-2
size: .
CDR3: CASSPERDLNYGYTF

V: TRBV13
J: TRBJ1-3
size: .
CDR3: CASRVVTSGNTIYF

V: TRBV10-1
J: TRBJ2-6
size: once
CDR3: CASSDLKQGAGGANVLTF

V: TRBV2
J: TRBJ1-1
size: .
CDR3: CASSEPWGPTGGSVNTEAFF

V: TRBV5-1
J: TRBJ2-5
size: .
CDR3: CASSSGSSGGQETQYF

V: TRBV6-6
J: TRBJ2-5
size: .
CDR3: CASSYSRWQETQYF

V: TRBV25-1
J: TRBJ2-1
size: .
CDR3: CASSERHPGSYNEQFF

V: TRBV7-9
J: TRBJ1-5
size: .
CDR3: CASSSIPGQGAEGNQPQHF

V: TRBV18
J: TRBJ1-3
size: .
CDR3: CASSLQESSGNTIYF

V: TRBV4-1
J: TRBJ2-2
size: .
CDR3: CASSQKQGVGTGELFF

V: TRBV27
J: TRBJ1-2
size: .
CDR3: CASSRTGMGYGYTF

V: TRBV7-3
J: TRBJ2-3
size: once
CDR3: CASSLLQGARDTQYF

V: TRBV29-1
J: TRBJ1-2
size: .
CDR3: CSVETANYGYTF

V: TRBV7-9
J: TRBJ2-2
size: .
CDR3: CASSGQGGDGELFF

V: TRBV15
J: TRBJ2-1
size: .
CDR3: CATSGVPYNEQFF

V: TRBV6-4
J: TRBJ2-3
size: .
CDR3: CASSDGRTGRTQYF

V: TRBV7-2
J: TRBJ2-7
size: .
CDR3: CASSLADSRMEQYF

V: TRBV7-9
J: TRBJ1-2
size: .
CDR3: CASSPRDRGRTDYGYTF